These 31 T cell receptor beta chains were all obtained from the same sample, sequenced in a study of cytomegalovirus exposure and HLA in healthy donors. The PCR ran on 60 Vbeta and 13 Jbeta primers. Profiling relied on immunoSEQ multiplex PCR, and the TCRdb table lists in-frame clones only, not all of them. The table includes about 93,000 clones, about 81% detected once. The specimen was PBMCs. Every receptor here comes from a middle-aged woman in good health and CMV-seronegative.

This chain links TRBV28 with TRBJ2-3; 11 bases align to TRBD2. Germline V gene data show CDR1 as MDHEN and CDR2 as SYDVKM. Losses at the gene ends were 8 bases for V and 5 bases for J; bases not matched to a gene: 6. The CDR3 is made up of 14 amino acids. The CDR3 DNA reads TGTGCCAGCGCCACTAGCGGGAGTGGAGATACGCAGTATTTT. Encoded protein: CASATSGSGDTQYF.

As regards this clone: Other DNA variants within this sample encode the same CDR3. This chain joins TRBV5-1 and TRBJ2-7; 7 bases are a match to TRBD1. The junction had 14 bases not matched to a gene; V was cut back by 1 base and J by 4 bases. CDR1 and CDR2 (germline): SGHRS, YFSETQ. The CDR3 sequence is 17 residues long. CDR3 in amino acids: CASSLTLMTGTAYEQYF. In DNA, the CDR3 is TGCGCCAGCAGCTTGACACTTATGACAGGGACGGCATACGAGCAGTACTTC.

This clone was seen just once. This chain connects TRBV2 to TRBJ2-3, with 8 bases fitting TRBD2. Trimming at V came to 6 bases and at J to 1 base, leaving 9 bases not matched to a gene. The CDR3 consists of 16 residues. CDR1 is SNHLY, CDR2 FYNNEI, per germline. The CDR3 coding sequence is TGTGCCAGCAGCTACCCGGGGGGGAGGGGCACAGATACGCAGTATTTT. It specifies CASSYPGGRGTDTQYF.

This clone has more than one count but fewer than ten. The chain joins TRBV10-2 to TRBJ2-7; 9 nucleotides align to TRBD1. CDR1 WSHSY and CDR2 SAAADI come from the germline V gene. V gave up 8 bases and J gave up 0 bases; unmatched junction bases: 5. The CDR3 runs 14 residues. The CDR3 DNA reads as TGCGCCAGCCTTGGGACAGGGAGCTCCTACGAGCAGTACTTC. Amino acid sequence: CASLGTGSSYEQYF.

The chain recombines TRBV2 with TRBJ1-1, with TRBD1 as a possible D gene (5 bases). V was shortened by 7 bases and J by 3 bases, with 12 bases between the two germline ends. The CDR3 is made up of 13 amino acids. CDR1 is SNHLY, CDR2 FYNNEI, per germline. In DNA, the CDR3 is TGTGCCAGCATCTACAGGAGGGACACTGAAGCTTTCTTT. Its translation is CASIYRRDTEAFF. The full variable domain, with the rest looked up from reference TRBV2 and TRBJ1-1, is EPEVTQTPSHQVTQMGQEVILRCVPISNHLYFYWYRQILGQKVEFLVSFYNNEISEKSEIFDDQFSVERPDGSNFTLKIRSTKLEDSAMYFCASIYRRDTEAFFGQGTRLTVV.

The J gene is TRBJ2-7, the V gene TRBV27, with 12 bases lining up with TRBD2. CDR1 and CDR2 (germline): MNHEY, SMNVEV (reference sequence). The V gene end was trimmed by 4 bases and the J gene end by 3 bases; junction bases not matched to a gene: 16. This CDR3 is built from 19 residues. The CDR3: CASSSYLAGGTFINYEQYF. CDR3 nucleotides: TGTGCCAGCAGTTCGTACCTAGCGGGAGGGACTTTTATAAACTACGAGCAGTACTTC.

V is TRBV28 and J is TRBJ1-2, with 10 bases fitting TRBD1. The germline V gene has CDR1 MDHEN and CDR2 SYDVKM. After removal of 2 bases from V and 5 bases from J, the junction contained 8 bases not matched to a gene. This CDR3 comprises 16 residues. CDR3 protein: CASSLVLGTGVYGYTF. CDR3 nucleotides: TGTGCCAGCAGTTTAGTGCTCGGGACAGGGGTTTATGGCTACACCTTC.

The V gene is TRBV5-1, the J gene TRBJ1-4, with TRBD1 matching over 10 bases. This CDR3 is built from 17 residues. Germline CDR1 is SGHRS and CDR2 is YFSETQ. J lost 4 bases, V lost 2 bases, and 8 bases had no gene match. The CDR3 coding sequence is TGCGCCAGCAGCTTCGGGACAGGGGTAATCCTTAATGAAAAACTGTTTTTT. Its translation: CASSFGTGVILNEKLFF.

The chain is built from TRBV5-4 and TRBJ1-2, with D maybe TRBD1 (5 bases). Trimming took 1 base from V and 2 from J, leaving 9 bases between them. The CDR3 extends over 14 amino acids. The germline V gene encodes CDR1 SGHNT and CDR2 YYREEE (reference sequence). The CDR3 DNA is TGTGCCAGCAGCTTGCTCCCAGGGAACTATGGCTACACCTTC. This gives the protein CASSLLPGNYGYTF. The whole variable domain, filled in from reference TRBV5-4 and TRBJ1-2, reads ETGVTQSPTHLIKTRGQQVTLRCSSQSGHNTVSWYQQALGQGPQFIFQYYREEENGRGNFPPRFSGLQFPNYSSELNVNALELDDSALYLCASSLLPGNYGYTFGSGTRLTVV.

The chain links TRBV28 to TRBJ1-3; 7 nucleotides align to TRBD1. The CDR3 runs 16 residues. With V trimmed by 6 bases and J by 1 base, 9 bases remained unmatched. Germline-derived CDR1 and CDR2 are MDHEN and SYDVKM. This chain's CDR3 is CASSNRQGLSGNTIYF. As DNA, the CDR3 is TGTGCCAGCAGCAACCGACAGGGTCTATCTGGAAACACCATATATTTT.

This chain links TRBV29-1 with TRBJ1-1; 8 bases are shared with TRBD1. The CDR3 extends over 14 amino acids. V shed 2 bases and J 3 bases; nucleotides not matched to a gene: 5. In germline, CDR1 is SQVTM, CDR2 ANQGSEA. The CDR3 DNA is TGCAGCGTTGAACCGACAGGGGCGCACACTGAAGCTTTCTTT. Residues: CSVEPTGAHTEAFF.

This clone was recorded once. The V and J genes are TRBV5-6 and TRBJ2-3; tentative D call: TRBD1 (5 bases). CDR3 size: 14 residues. The germline V and J ends were trimmed by 4 bases and 4 bases, with 13 bases remaining between them. CDR1 SGHDT and CDR2 YYEEEE come from the germline V gene. The CDR3 reads CASSPREWSDTQYF. CDR3 nucleotides: TGTGCCAGCAGCCCCAGGGAATGGTCAGATACGCAGTATTTT.

The rearrangement uses TRBV7-9 and TRBJ1-1; TRBD1 might be the D (5 bases). This CDR3 comprises 13 residues. Trimming removed 7 bases from V and 0 bases from J, with 9 bases in between. Germline CDR1 is SEHNR and CDR2 is FQNEAQ (reference sequence). The CDR3 region has the DNA TGTGCCAGCAAGGACACATTGAACACTGAAGCTTTCTTT. Residues: CASKDTLNTEAFF.

The V and J genes are TRBV6-6 and TRBJ2-7; the D gene is possibly TRBD1 (6 bases). Trimming left V 2 bases short and J 2 bases short, with 13 bases between. Looked up from germline, CDR1 is MNHNY and CDR2 is SVGAGI (reference sequence). The CDR3 spans 15 residues. In nucleotides, the CDR3 is TGTGCCAGCAGTTACGGCCGGACAGCCACCTACGAGCAGTACTTC. Its protein is CASSYGRTATYEQYF.

The chain recombines TRBV28 with TRBJ2-3; a possible D gene is TRBD2 (6 bases). V lost 4 bases to trimming and J lost 6 bases, with 23 bases between them. CDR3 size: 17 residues. The germline V gene encodes CDR1 MDHEN and CDR2 SYDVKM. Here the CDR3 DNA reads TGTGCCAGCAGTTCAATTCCCGGCGGAGGGATTTTGGATACGCAGTATTTT. Protein product: CASSSIPGGGILDTQYF.

This chain links TRBV5-4 with TRBJ2-3; 12 bases match TRBD2. With 9 bases clipped from V and 6 bases from J, the junction kept 5 bases outside the gene matches. The length of the CDR3 is 13 residues. Germline CDR1 SGHNT, CDR2 YYREEE (reference sequence). The CDR3 here is CATRLAGADTQYF. CDR3 nucleotide sequence: TGTGCCACCAGACTAGCGGGAGCGGATACGCAGTATTTT.

CDR3 nucleotide sequence: TGCAGCGCTAAACAGGGGGTGGCTGGAAACACCATATATTTT. This translates into CSAKQGVAGNTIYF. The rearrangement joins TRBV29-1 to TRBJ1-3; 8 bases are shared with TRBD1. V was pared by 7 bases and J by 2 bases, with 7 bases of the junction left unmatched. The CDR3 runs to 14 residues. CDR1 and CDR2 from the germline V gene are SQVTM and ANQGSEA.

The V gene is TRBV6-5, the J gene TRBJ2-3; D not certain. Germline CDR1 and CDR2: MNHEY and SVGAGI. The CDR3 totals 14 residues. The V end was cut by 6 bases, the J end by 2 bases, with 12 bases between. The CDR3 protein is CASRSRLHTDTQYF. The CDR3 nucleotides are TGTGCCAGCAGGAGCAGACTCCACACAGATACGCAGTATTTT.

The chain employs TRBV27 and TRBJ1-5, with 10 nucleotides matching TRBD1. V shed 5 bases, J shed 5 bases, and the junction held 6 bases outside the gene matches. Germline CDR1 and CDR2: MNHEY and SMNVEV (reference sequence). The CDR3 extends over 15 amino acids. The CDR3: CASSTRQGADQPQHF. As DNA, the CDR3 is TGTGCCAGCAGTACCCGACAGGGGGCCGATCAGCCCCAGCATTTT.

The CDR3 loop reads CASGTGVSYEQYF. The CDR3 DNA follows: TGCGCCAGTGGGACAGGTGTCTCCTACGAGCAGTACTTC. The chain employs TRBV5-1 and TRBJ2-7, with 8 bases matching TRBD1. The V segment lost 8 bases and the J segment 0 bases; nucleotides outside the gene matches: 4. CDR3 size: 13 residues. In germline, CDR1 is SGHRS, CDR2 YFSETQ.

The CDR3 loop reads CASSSSGTSGVSTGELFF. The CDR3 bases are TGCGCCAGCAGCTCGTCCGGGACTAGCGGGGTGTCGACCGGGGAGCTGTTTTTT. The genes are TRBV5-1 and TRBJ2-2, with 13 bases lining up with TRBD2. V was clipped by 3 bases and J by 5 bases; unmatched bases: 10. The V gene's germline CDR1 is SGHRS and CDR2 YFSETQ. The CDR3 runs 18 residues.

The V call is TRBV29-1, the J call TRBJ2-5; maybe TRBD2 (5 bases). Germline V lookup: CDR1 SQVTM, CDR2 ANQGSEA. V lost 5 bases and J lost 1, with 14 bases in between. The CDR3 covers 14 residues. In nucleotides, the CDR3 is TGCAGCGTTAACGGGCCGAGGGCCCAAGAGACCCAGTACTTC. Its protein is CSVNGPRAQETQYF.

The rearrangement joins TRBV28 to TRBJ2-7, with TRBD2 matching over 7 bases. The CDR3 runs to 13 residues. V shed 8 bases, J shed 3 bases, and the junction held 7 bases outside the gene matches. CDR1 is MDHEN and CDR2 is SYDVKM in the germline V gene. The CDR3 DNA is TGTGCCAGCTGGGGAGGGTACCGCTACGAGCAGTACTTC. Its protein is CASWGGYRYEQYF. The entire variable domain, with the rest obtained from reference TRBV28 and TRBJ2-7, is as follows: DVKVTQSSRYLVKRTGEKVFLECVQDMDHENMFWYRQDPGLGLRLIYFSYDVKMKEKGDIPEGYSVSREKKERFSLILESASTNQTSMYLCASWGGYRYEQYFGPGTRLTVT.

This clone has more than one count but fewer than ten. V gene TRBV7-2 combines with J gene TRBJ2-5, with a weak D call TRBD2 (6 bases). CDR1 is SGHTA and CDR2 is FQGNSA in the germline V gene. This CDR3 has 16 amino acids. Trimming took off 1 base at V and 3 bases at J, with 15 bases between the two ends. CDR3 nucleotides: TGTGCCAGCAGCTTAGGCCCGGGAGTACAAAAAGAGACCCAGTACTTC. Residues: CASSLGPGVQKETQYF.

V gene TRBV4-2 combines with J gene TRBJ2-3, with 8 bases lining up with TRBD2. The CDR3 is 17 residues long. Germline CDR1 LGHNA, CDR2 YNFKEQ. The V and J ends lost 1 base and 1 base, in that order; junction bases with no gene match: 7. CDR3 protein: CASSQARGAGGTDTQYF. The CDR3 nucleotides are TGTGCCAGCAGCCAAGCCCGAGGAGCGGGGGGCACAGATACGCAGTATTTT.

The V and J genes are TRBV11-2 and TRBJ1-4; no firm D call. V was trimmed by 6 bases and J by 7 bases, leaving 12 bases between them. Germline V gives CDR1 SGHAT, CDR2 FQNNGV. The CDR3 spans 13 residues. The CDR3 coding sequence is TGTGCCAGCAGTACGGCGCCGGGTGAAAAACTGTTTTTT. Translated: CASSTAPGEKLFF. Full variable domain (missing parts from reference TRBV11-2 and TRBJ1-4): EAGVAQSPRYKIIEKRQSVAFWCNPISGHATLYWYQQILGQGPKLLIQFQNNGVVDDSQLPKDRFSAERLKGVDSTLKIQPAKLEDSAVYLCASSTAPGEKLFFGSGTQLSVL.

This chain uses TRBV18 with TRBJ2-5; D possibly corresponds to TRBD1 (5 bases). This CDR3 has 13 residues. Per the germline V gene, CDR1 is KGHSH and CDR2 is LQKENI. V gave up 0 bases and J gave up 5 bases, with 7 bases separating them. For the CDR3, the DNA is TGTGCCAGCTCACCACCAGCAGGGGAGACCCAGTACTTC. Translation: CASSPPAGETQYF.

V is TRBV7-2 and J is TRBJ2-2; D unclear. Germline-derived CDR1 and CDR2 are SGHTA and FQGNSA. With 5 bases removed from V and 2 bases from J, the gap between germline ends came to 12 bases. The CDR3 covers 15 residues. CDR3 protein: CASSRTDLNTGELFF. The CDR3 nucleotides are TGTGCCAGCAGCCGCACAGACCTTAACACCGGGGAGCTGTTTTTT.

J is TRBJ2-2 and V is TRBV29-1; tentative D call: TRBD2 (6 bases). Trimming cost V 6 bases and J 1 base, with 12 bases left between them. Germline CDR1 is SQVTM and CDR2 is ANQGSEA. The CDR3 contains 14 residues. The CDR3 loop reads CSVEEGWNTGELFF. CDR3 DNA sequence: TGCAGCGTCGAGGAGGGTTGGAACACCGGGGAGCTGTTTTTT.

This sequence joins TRBV4-2 and TRBJ1-4, with 11 bases fitting TRBD1. The CDR3 loop spans 17 amino acids. Losses at the gene ends were 4 bases for V and 2 bases for J; bases not matched to a gene: 6. The germline V gene has CDR1 LGHNA and CDR2 YNFKEQ. The CDR3 loop is CASSPGTGGETNEKLFF. CDR3 DNA: TGTGCCAGCAGCCCCGGGACAGGGGGGGAGACTAATGAAAAACTGTTTTTT.

The chain combines TRBV18 with TRBJ2-2, with TRBD2 matching over 8 bases. CDR3 length: 17 residues. Per germline, CDR1 KGHSH and CDR2 LQKENI. Trimming took 4 bases from V and 1 from J; bases not matched to a gene: 8. In DNA, the CDR3 is TGTGCCAGCTCACGTTGGGGTAGCGGGATGAACACCGGGGAGCTGTTTTTT. Translated: CASSRWGSGMNTGELFF.